This TCR beta chain was recovered during a study of T cells in Graves' hyperthyroidism and ophthalmopathy (dated by TCRdb to the late 2010s). About the full investigation: Peripheral blood was collected at initial diagnosis, before any treatment. To identify TCR V-J signatures that set the groups apart, the researchers used a discovery cohort of 95 to 100 patients, made up of some 41 with Graves' ophthalmopathy and some 56 with stable Graves' hyperthyroidism. After sampling, hyperthyroidism patients received methimazole starting at 30 mg daily, and ophthalmopathy patients received high-dose intravenous methylprednisolone. Prospective prediction of ophthalmopathy was tested in an independent validation cohort consisting of fewer than 20 hyperthyroidism patients and approximately 16 patients who later progressed to ophthalmopathy. Thyroid tissue and blood T-cell repertoires from over 5 Graves' hyperthyroidism patients were also compared in the study. The approximately 100 discovery patients were randomly split 7:3 into training and test sets. TCR Vbeta CDR3 sequencing of 130 to 150 peripheral blood samples (fewer than 45 ophthalmopathy, 75 or so hyperthyroidism and some 17 progressor patients) is reported in the paper. General findings and caveats noted by the study authors: Most expanded thyroid clonotypes (frequency above 0.001) were also detected in blood, suggesting blood repertoires may reflect thyroid immune responses. In validation, the model predicted progression to ophthalmopathy a median of 6.5 months before onset, with approximately 71% sensitivity and almost 75% specificity. A model built on a 13 V-J signature distinguished ophthalmopathy from stable hyperthyroidism, reaching 87.88% sensitivity and under 84% specificity in cross-validation and 80%/75% in testing. Sample size was not statistically predetermined, and investigators were not blinded to group allocation.

Graves' hyperthyroidism was defined as stable when no progression to ophthalmopathy occurred over 18 months of follow-up. Hyperthyroidism patients were newly diagnosed, with disease duration under 2 months, and aged 18 to 65 years. Any patient with an uncontrolled infection, another autoimmune disease, pregnancy or lactation was excluded. Diagnoses were established on the basis of clinical symptoms, serum thyroxine and TRAb, thyroid ultrasound, and orbital computed tomography. Ficoll-Paque density gradient centrifugation was used to isolate PBMCs from 9.5 to 10 ml of fresh peripheral blood. Total RNA was extracted using Trizol reagent, and RNA quality was assessed on an Agilent 2100 Bioanalyzer. This clonotype was found many times. There is no known antigen for this receptor. The sample holds no much larger clone one base away, and base qualities are not on file. TCR beta CDR3 regions were amplified from RNA transcripts. The TCR CDR3 was subjected to a first round of RT-PCR using the HTBI primer set and the Qiagen OneStep RT-PCR kit. Libraries were constructed in a second round of multiplex PCR, after which size selection and purification were carried out. Sequencing of the libraries was done on an Illumina HiSeq2000 using paired-end 100 bp reads. The source study handled its data this way. SOAPnuke was used to process the raw data, removing reads that contained adapters or uncalled bases, had a mean Phred below 15, or lacked an exact match to the constant primer or identifier. COPE v1.2.5 was used to merge the high-quality paired reads, and each unique nucleotide sequence was defined as a clonotype. MiTCR v1.1 was used to align the clonotypes against IMGT TRBV, TRBD and TRBJ reference segments. Analysis was restricted to V-J combinations with a frequency above 0.0001, which covered roughly 99% of repertoires. A TCS score was defined as the ratio between F50 (clonal expansion) and ExV (chaos), using BLOSUM62-based TCRdist between CDR3 peptides within each V-J. Welch's t-statistics and random forest reduced around 520 V-J features to 13, which were used in a naive Bayes classifier (R e1071). Through fastp at Q25 and MiXCR, TCRdb rebuilt clones from the public reads, retaining in-frame beta chains. Every distinct CDR3 protein forms one entry, paired with its most common genes and DNA. TCRdb's processing, not the authors', yielded these V and J calls. This sample holds hundreds of thousands of distinct CDR3 sequences; around 14% were observed only once. Roughly 7.4% of the sample comes from the top ten.

V is shortened by 7 bases, J by 5 bases, and the region joining them spans 17 bases. CDR1 and CDR2 (MNHNS, SASEGT) derive from the germline V gene. The CDR3 has 14 amino acids, counting the end cysteine and phenylalanine. This entry keeps only the CDR3 DNA: 42 bases, framed from base 1. Sequenced sample: blood. This receptor was taken from a woman between 18 and 30 years old with Graves' hyperthyroidism. The V gene is TRBV6-1 and the J gene is TRBJ2-5; the D segment could be TRBD1, given 6 matching bases. The DNA sequence follows: TGTGCCAGCAACCATGGGGGCTCCGGGGAGACCCAGTACTTC. It codes for CASNHGGSGETQYF.